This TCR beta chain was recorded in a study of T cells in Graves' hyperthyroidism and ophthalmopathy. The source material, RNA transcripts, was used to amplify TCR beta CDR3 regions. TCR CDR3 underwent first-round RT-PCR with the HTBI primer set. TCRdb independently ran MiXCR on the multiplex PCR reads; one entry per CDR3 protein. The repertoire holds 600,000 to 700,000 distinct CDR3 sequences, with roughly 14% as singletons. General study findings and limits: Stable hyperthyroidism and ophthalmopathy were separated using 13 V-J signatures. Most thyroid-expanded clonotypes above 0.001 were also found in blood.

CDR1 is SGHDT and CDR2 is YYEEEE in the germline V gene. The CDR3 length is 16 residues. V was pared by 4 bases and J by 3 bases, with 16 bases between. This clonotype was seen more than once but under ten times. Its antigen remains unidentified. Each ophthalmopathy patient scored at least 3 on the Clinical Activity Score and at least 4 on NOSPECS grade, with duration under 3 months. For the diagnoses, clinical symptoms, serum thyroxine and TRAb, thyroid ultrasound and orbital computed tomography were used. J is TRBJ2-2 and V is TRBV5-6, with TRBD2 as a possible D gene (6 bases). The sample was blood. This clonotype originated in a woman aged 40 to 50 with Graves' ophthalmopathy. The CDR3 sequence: CASSPTWREYTGELFF. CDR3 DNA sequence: TGTGCCAGCAGCCCCACATGGAGGGAATACACCGGGGAGCTGTTTTTT.